Listed below are T cell receptor beta chains from one sample, sequenced in a study of shared clonotypes between healthy human individuals. The repertoire was sequenced with immunoSEQ multiplex PCR; TCRdb's copy has only in-frame clones and lacks some. The data contain some 2 million clones, approximately 94% of them singletons. The sample was naive CD8+ T cells sorted from blood. These receptors originate from a man aged 18 to 30 in good health. CDR3s include the opening cysteine and the closing phenylalanine or tryptophan. D genes are given only for firm matches. The size entry is marked missing in some rows and otherwise reads once, few, many or a size class.

j_call clone_size d_call v_call cdr3_nt cdr3_aa
TRBJ2-5 NA NA TRBV5-1 TGCGCCAGCAGCTTGGCACAGGGTGATGAGACCCAGTACTTC CASSLAQGDETQYF
TRBJ1-2 NA NA TRBV5-4 TGTGCCAGCAGCTTGGGAGCTGGCTACACCTTC CASSLGAGYTF
TRBJ2-1 NA NA TRBV29-1 TGCAGCGTTGAATGGGCCCCGCCGGGGAATGAGCAGTTCTTC CSVEWAPPGNEQFF
TRBJ2-7 NA TRBD2 TRBV25-1 TGTGCCAGCAGTGAATTTCTAGGACTAGCAAGCGAGCAGTACTTC CASSEFLGLASEQYF
TRBJ2-7 once TRBD2 TRBV10-3 TGTGCCATCAGCATGACTAGCGGGAGGGACTACGAGCAGTACTTC CAISMTSGRDYEQYF
TRBJ2-5 NA TRBD2 TRBV30 TGTGCCTGGAGTGTGGGAGCGGGGGTTCCAGTCGAGACCCAGTACTTC CAWSVGAGVPVETQYF
TRBJ1-6 NA NA TRBV11-2 TGTGCCAGCAGCTCCGAAGGGGATTCACCCCTCCACTTT CASSSEGDSPLHF
TRBJ2-3 NA NA TRBV27 TGTGCCAGCAGTTTAGGCCGTAGCACAGATACGCAGTATTTT CASSLGRSTDTQYF
TRBJ2-3 NA TRBD2 TRBV4-3 TGCGCCAGCAGCCGTCTAAGCGGACTAGCGGGAGGAGGAACAGATACGCAGTATTTT CASSRLSGLAGGGTDTQYF
TRBJ2-7 NA NA TRBV7-9 TGTGCCAGCAGCCCGAGAACCGTGTACGAGCAGTACTTC CASSPRTVYEQYF
TRBJ2-5 NA NA TRBV10-3 TGTGCCATCAGTGTAGGGGTTCAAGAGACCCAGTACTTC CAISVGVQETQYF
TRBJ2-3 NA TRBD2 TRBV27 TGTGCCAGCAGTCCCTCAGCGGGAGAGTGGACAGATACGCAGTATTTT CASSPSAGEWTDTQYF
TRBJ1-5 NA NA TRBV27 TGTGCCAGTAAACTGAGGGGGAGCAATCAGCCCCAGCATTTT CASKLRGSNQPQHF
TRBJ2-2 NA TRBD2 TRBV2 TGTGCCAGCAGGAGGGGAGGCGGGGGAAACACCGGGGAGCTGTTTTTT CASRRGGGGNTGELFF
TRBJ1-5 NA NA TRBV5-1 TGCGCCAGCAGCTTAGCAGGGGGCAATCAGCCCCAGCATTTT CASSLAGGNQPQHF
TRBJ2-7 NA TRBD2 TRBV5-4 TGTGCCAGCAGCTTGGGATCGGCTAGCGGGAGCTTC CASSLGSASGSF
TRBJ2-3 NA NA TRBV10-3 TGTGCCATCAGTGACCCGGGAGGGGGCGCAGTATTTACGCAGTATTTT CAISDPGGGAVFTQYF
TRBJ2-7 NA NA TRBV28 TGTGCCAGCAGGGGATTGGAGTCCTACGAGCAGTACTTC CASRGLESYEQYF
TRBJ2-3 NA TRBD1 TRBV6-5 TGTGCCAGCAGTTACTCACAGACAGGGGACCTGGATACGCAGTATTTT CASSYSQTGDLDTQYF
TRBJ2-2 NA NA TRBV10-3 TGTGCCATCAGTGATCCAGAGGATTTATCGAACACCGGGGAGCTGTTTTTT CAISDPEDLSNTGELFF
TRBJ2-1 NA TRBD2 TRBV7-9 TGTGCCAGCAGCTTAGTGCGGACTAGCGGCTACAATGAGCAGTTCTTC CASSLVRTSGYNEQFF
TRBJ1-1 NA NA TRBV28 TGTGCCAGCAGTTACCCATCGGCTGAAGCTTTCTTT CASSYPSAEAFF
TRBJ2-5 NA TRBD1 TRBV7-9 TGTGCCAGCAGCAACGGACAGGGGGCGGAGACCCAGTACTTC CASSNGQGAETQYF
TRBJ2-7 NA TRBD1 TRBV5-1 TGCGCCAGCAGCCCGGTGGGGACAGGGCTAGGGGAGCAGTACTTC CASSPVGTGLGEQYF
TRBJ2-1 NA NA TRBV30 TGTGCCTGGAGTTATTCCTACAATGAGCAGTTCTTC CAWSYSYNEQFF
TRBJ1-1 NA NA TRBV30 TGTGCCTGGAGTGAATCGAACACTGAAGCTTTCTTT CAWSESNTEAFF
TRBJ1-2 NA NA TRBV29-1 TGCAGCACCGGCCTGGTAGGCGGGGGAAGTTACTATGGCTACACCTTC CSTGLVGGGSYYGYTF
TRBJ2-5 NA TRBD1 TRBV6-4 TGTGCCAGCAGTGTCCTGGACAGGACCCAAGAGACCCAGTACTTC CASSVLDRTQETQYF
TRBJ1-2 NA NA TRBV5-6 TGTGCCAGCAGCCCTCTCGGGGGCGAGGGGCTAGGCTACACCTTC CASSPLGGEGLGYTF
TRBJ2-2 NA TRBD1 TRBV19 TGTGCCAGTAGCGACAGGGGGACCGGGGAGCTGTTTTTT CASSDRGTGELFF
TRBJ1-3 NA NA TRBV7-6 TGTGCCAGCAGCTTAGCTGTCGGGGGCAGGGAAGTATCCGGAAACACCATATATTTT CASSLAVGGREVSGNTIYF
TRBJ1-3 NA NA TRBV19 TGTGCCAGTAGTATTATGGGGAACTCTGGAAACACCATATATTTT CASSIMGNSGNTIYF
TRBJ2-5 NA NA TRBV2 TGTGCCAGCAGCACGGACGGTCTCGGTAGAGAGACCCAGTACTTC CASSTDGLGRETQYF
TRBJ1-1 NA NA TRBV7-2 TGTGCCAGCAGCTTAGATTTGGGGCAGCCCGAAGCTTTCTTT CASSLDLGQPEAFF